This T cell receptor beta chain was retrieved from a study of shared clonotypes between healthy human individuals. Generated by immunoSEQ multiplex PCR, the TCRdb table keeps only in-frame clones and is missing some. The profile covers more than 2 million clones, with 95% appearing a single time and over 0.1% taken by the ten largest. The CDR3 runs to 15 residues. Losses at the gene ends were 8 bases for V and 4 bases for J; bases not matched to a gene: 12. The germline V gene encodes CDR1 MNHNS and CDR2 SASEGT. The chain has TRBV6-1 and TRBJ2-7, with TRBD1 matching 9 bases. The sample was naive CD4+ T cells sorted from blood. As for subset: CD45RA+ positively selected. The receptor's source is a young man in good health. The CDR3 loop is CASEARDRVSYEQYF. DNA of the CDR3: TGTGCCAGCGAAGCCCGGGACAGGGTATCTTACGAGCAGTACTTC.